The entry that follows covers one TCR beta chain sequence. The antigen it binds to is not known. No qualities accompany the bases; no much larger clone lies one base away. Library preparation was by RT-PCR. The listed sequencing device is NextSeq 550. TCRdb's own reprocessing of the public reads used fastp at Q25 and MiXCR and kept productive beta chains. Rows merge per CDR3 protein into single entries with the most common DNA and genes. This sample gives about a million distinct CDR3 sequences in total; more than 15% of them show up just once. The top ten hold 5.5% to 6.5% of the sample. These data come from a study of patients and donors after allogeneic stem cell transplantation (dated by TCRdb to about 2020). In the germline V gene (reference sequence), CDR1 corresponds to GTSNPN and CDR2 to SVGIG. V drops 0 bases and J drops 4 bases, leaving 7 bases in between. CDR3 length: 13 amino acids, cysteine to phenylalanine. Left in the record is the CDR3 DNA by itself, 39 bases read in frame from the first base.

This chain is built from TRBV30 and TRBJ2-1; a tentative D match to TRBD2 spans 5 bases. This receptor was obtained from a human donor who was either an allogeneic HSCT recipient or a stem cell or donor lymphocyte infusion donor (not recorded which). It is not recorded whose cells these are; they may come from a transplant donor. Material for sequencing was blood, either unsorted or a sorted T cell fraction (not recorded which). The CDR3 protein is CAWSVEGYNEQFF. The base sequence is TGTGCCTGGAGTGTAGAGGGATACAATGAGCAGTTCTTC.